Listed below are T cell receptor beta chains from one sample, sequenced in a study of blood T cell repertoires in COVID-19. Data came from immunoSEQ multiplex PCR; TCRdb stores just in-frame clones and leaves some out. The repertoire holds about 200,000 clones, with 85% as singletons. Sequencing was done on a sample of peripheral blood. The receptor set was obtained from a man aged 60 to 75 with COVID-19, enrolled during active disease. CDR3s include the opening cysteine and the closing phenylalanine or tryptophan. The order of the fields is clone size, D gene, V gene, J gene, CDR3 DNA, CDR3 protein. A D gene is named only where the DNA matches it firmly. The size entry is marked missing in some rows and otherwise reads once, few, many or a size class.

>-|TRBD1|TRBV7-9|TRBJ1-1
TGTGCCAGCAGCTTCAGTTTGACAGGGATCGCTGAAGCTTTCTTT
CASSFSLTGIAEAFF
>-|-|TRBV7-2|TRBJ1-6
TGTGCCAGCAGCTTAGAGAGACAGTTAGGGTCATCACCCCTCCACTTT
CASSLERQLGSSPLHF
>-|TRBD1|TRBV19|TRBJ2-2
TGTGCCAGTACTACAGGGGCCGGGGAGCTGTTTTTT
CASTTGAGELFF
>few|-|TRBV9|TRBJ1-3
TGTGCCAGCAGCGTATATAGCTCTGGAAACACCATATATTTT
CASSVYSSGNTIYF
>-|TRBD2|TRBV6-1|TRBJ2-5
TGTGCCAGCAGTGAAGCATTGGGACTAGCTTCCGAGACCCAGTACTTC
CASSEALGLASETQYF
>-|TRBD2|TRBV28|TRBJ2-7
TGTGCCAGCAGTTTTCCGTTGGGACTAGCGGGAGGTCGGAGCTCCTACGAGCAGTACTTC
CASSFPLGLAGGRSSYEQYF
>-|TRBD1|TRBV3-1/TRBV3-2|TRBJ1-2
TGTGCCAGCAGACCCTCAGGGGGCCGGCTAGACTATGGCTACACCTTC
CASRPSGGRLDYGYTF
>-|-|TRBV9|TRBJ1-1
TGTGCCAGCAGCGTAGTGGATGGGAGGACTGAAGCTTTCTTT
CASSVVDGRTEAFF
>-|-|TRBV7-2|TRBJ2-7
TGTGCCAGCAGACGCGAAGCCGCGGGACCCTCCTACGAGCAGTACTTC
CASRREAAGPSYEQYF
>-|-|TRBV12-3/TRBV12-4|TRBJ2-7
TGTGCCAGCACCCTGGACAGCTCCTACGAGCAGTACTTC
CASTLDSSYEQYF
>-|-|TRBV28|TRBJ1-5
TGTGCCAGCCAATGGCTTGATGGCAATCAGCCCCAGCATTTT
CASQWLDGNQPQHF
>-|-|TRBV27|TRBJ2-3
TGTGCCAGCAGCCGCCGGGCGGTTGATTTGCCGGCGGGAGATACGCAGTATTTT
CASSRRAVDLPAGDTQYF
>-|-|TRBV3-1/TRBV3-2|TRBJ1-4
TGTGCCAGCAGCCAAGATCCAGGGGAAGGGGAAAAACTGTTTTTT
CASSQDPGEGEKLFF
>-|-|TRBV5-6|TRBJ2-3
TGTGCCAGCAGCTTCAGGGATGGCGCAGATACGCAGTATTTT
CASSFRDGADTQYF
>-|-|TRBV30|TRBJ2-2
TGTGCCTGGAGGGGGGGGCCCGGGGAGCTGTTTTTT
CAWRGGPGELFF
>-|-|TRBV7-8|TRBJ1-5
TGTGCCAGCAGCCGGGCTAGCAATCAGCCCCAGCATTTT
CASSRASNQPQHF
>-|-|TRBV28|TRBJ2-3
TGTGCCAGCAGTTCACGGACACTTAGCACAGATACGCAGTATTTT
CASSSRTLSTDTQYF
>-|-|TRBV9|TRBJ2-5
TGTGCCAGCAGTAAATCCGACAGGCAAGAGACCCAGTACTTC
CASSKSDRQETQYF
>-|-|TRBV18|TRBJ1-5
TGTGCCAGCTCACCAAGTGGGGGCGGCAATCAGCCCCAGCATTTT
CASSPSGGGNQPQHF
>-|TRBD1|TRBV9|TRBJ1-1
TGTGCCAGCAGCGTAGGACAGGGGAGAACTGAAGCTTTCTTT
CASSVGQGRTEAFF
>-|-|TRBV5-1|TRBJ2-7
TGCGCCAGCAGCTGGGGCGGAGGGAGGAGCGAGCAGTACTTC
CASSWGGGRSEQYF
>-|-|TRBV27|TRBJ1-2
TGTGCCAGCAGTTTATCGGTCCGGGGGGGTCATGGCTACACCTTC
CASSLSVRGGHGYTF
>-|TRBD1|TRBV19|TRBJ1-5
TGTGCCAGTAGTAACTCTCTACAGGGGCGAGGCCAGCCCCAGCATTTT
CASSNSLQGRGQPQHF
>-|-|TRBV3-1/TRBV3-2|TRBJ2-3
TGTGCCAGCAGCCGCATACAGGGTACAGATACGCAGTATTTT
CASSRIQGTDTQYF
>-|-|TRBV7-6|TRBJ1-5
TGTGCCAGCAGCCCCTTCTCCCGGGACACTTATCAGCCCCAGCATTTT
CASSPFSRDTYQPQHF
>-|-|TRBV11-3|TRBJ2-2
TGTGCCAGCAGCTTAAACAGCTACACCGGGGAGCTGTTTTTT
CASSLNSYTGELFF
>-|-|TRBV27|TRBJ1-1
TGTGCCAGCAGTTCCAAACCCGGGACATTCTTGGGCACTGAAGCTTTCTTT
CASSSKPGTFLGTEAFF
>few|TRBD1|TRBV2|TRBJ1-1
TGTGCCAGCAAAGGGACAGGGATGACTGAAGCTTTCTTT
CASKGTGMTEAFF